In this sample, the clone carrying this TCR beta chain turned up once. Its matching antigen is unknown. Germline loops: CDR1 MGHRA, CDR2 YSYEKL. This CDR3 has 17 residues. Germline trimming cut 1 base from V and 7 bases from J; bases unmatched to any gene: 9. Documented time point: blood at routine non-recurrence follow-up after resection. The input material, whole RNA from tumor, nontumor lung or frozen PBMC, was sequenced unsorted. These data are taken from a study of spatial heterogeneity in lung cancer. Overall study results and limits: TCRs found ubiquitously expanded in tumor appeared in blood more at resection than at follow-up.

TCRdb reanalysed the 5' RACE reads using MiXCR and keeps one entry per CDR3 protein. The data hold more than 95,000 distinct CDR3 sequences, with about 12% observed a single time. This chain uses TRBV4-1 with TRBJ1-6; 8 bases agree with TRBD1. The clonotype comes from a male donor with early-stage non-small cell lung cancer. Sample: PBMCs, taken at follow-up. In DNA, the CDR3 is TGCGCCAGCAGCCAAGCCCCAGGGGGACAGGTGAATTCACCCCTCCACTTT. It yields the protein CASSQAPGGQVNSPLHF.